Presented here are 22 T cell receptor beta chains from one specimen sequenced in a study of shared clonotypes between healthy human individuals. Only CD45RO-negative cells positively selected for CCR7 counted as naive CD8 cells, so terminally differentiated effector memory CD45RA+ cells were excluded. Repertoires were generated with immunoSEQ multiplex PCR, while TCRdb's copy carries only in-frame clones and drops some. The table lists approximately 2,000,000 clones, over 85% of them singletons. The specimen sequenced was naive CD8+ T cells from PBMCs. The receptors here all came from a man between 18 and 29 years old in good health. Some clones in this sample may be carry-over from other donors' samples.

J is TRBJ2-7 and V is TRBV21-1; the listed D gene, TRBD1, was not tested against the DNA. TRBV21-1 represents a pseudogene. The CDR3 covers 14 residues. For the CDR3, the DNA is TGTGCCAGCAGGGGGGACAGGGTCGTCTACGAGCAGTACTTC. Residues: CASRGDRVVYEQYF.

The J gene is TRBJ2-1, the V gene TRBV7-9; D is perhaps TRBD1 (5 bases). Between the trimmed V and J ends, which lost 4 bases and 12 bases, there was a span of 13 bases. In germline, CDR1 is SEHNR, CDR2 FQNEAQ (reference sequence). The CDR3 loop spans 12 amino acids. CDR3 loop: CASSYPGQRQFF. The CDR3 nucleotides read TGTGCCAGCAGCTACCCAGGGCAGCGGCAGTTCTTC.

The chain carries TRBV28 and TRBJ1-4; TRBD1 is a possible D gene (6 bases). The CDR3 consists of 16 residues. Per germline, CDR1 MDHEN and CDR2 SYDVKM. V dropped 6 bases and J dropped 4 bases, with 18 bases sitting between them. CDR3 loop: CASSHKTGRLNEKLFF. For the CDR3, the DNA is TGTGCCAGCAGCCACAAGACAGGACGGCTTAATGAAAAACTGTTTTTT.

The gene calls are TRBV7-2 and TRBJ2-5; D is unclear. Deletions cut 5 bases from V and 1 base from J, with 8 bases between. The CDR3 totals 13 residues. Germline loops: CDR1 SGHTA, CDR2 FQGNSA. The CDR3 here is CASSRHLQETQYF. The CDR3 coding sequence is TGTGCCAGCAGCAGACACCTCCAAGAGACCCAGTACTTC.

This rearrangement joins TRBV6-5 to TRBJ2-2, with D unclear. The length of the CDR3 is 13 residues. The V gene's germline CDR1 is MNHEY and CDR2 SVGAGI. Trimming removed 0 bases at V and 7 bases at J, with 6 bases between. This CDR3 is CASSYSDDGELFF. The CDR3 DNA reads TGTGCCAGCAGTTACTCTGATGACGGGGAGCTGTTTTTT.

The CDR3 protein is CASSMLGRDTQYF. The CDR3 nucleotides read TGTGCCAGTAGTATGCTGGGACGAGATACGCAGTATTTT. The chain uses TRBV19 and TRBJ2-3; the D gene could be TRBD1 or TRBD2 (5 bases each). Looked up from germline, CDR1 is LNHDA and CDR2 is SQIVND (reference sequence). This CDR3 contains 13 residues. V lost 3 bases, J lost 5 bases, and 9 bases lay in between.

This clone is a singleton in its sample. The chain employs TRBV27 and TRBJ2-7; 8 positions match TRBD1. CDR1 MNHEY and CDR2 SMNVEV come from the germline V gene (reference sequence). The ends lost 5 bases at V and 7 bases at J; junction bases unmatched: 13. The CDR3 is 15 amino acids. The CDR3 reads CASSGQGRFWWEQYF. CDR3 DNA sequence: TGTGCCAGCAGTGGACAGGGTCGGTTCTGGTGGGAGCAGTACTTC.

Only one count was recorded for this clone. Other DNA sequences in this sample translate to the same CDR3. The chain employs TRBV19 and TRBJ1-5; TRBD1 matches at 7 bases. The CDR3 length is 16 residues. V was pared by 2 bases and J by 0 bases, with 4 bases of the junction left unmatched. Germline CDR1 LNHDA, CDR2 SQIVND (reference sequence). For the CDR3, the DNA is TGTGCCAGTAGTATAAGGGGGCTAGGTAGCAATCAGCCCCAGCATTTT. This sequence encodes CASSIRGLGSNQPQHF.

This rearrangement joins TRBV5-1 to TRBJ2-1; TRBD2 might be the D (5 bases). This CDR3 region has 17 residues. CDR1 is SGHRS and CDR2 is YFSETQ in the germline V gene. V gave up 0 bases and J gave up 4 bases, with 17 bases separating them. The CDR3 nucleotides are TGCGCCAGCAGCTTGGCGGGGTTCGTTGCGGCATACAATGAGCAGTTCTTC. It specifies CASSLAGFVAAYNEQFF.

The chain recombines TRBV6-5 with TRBJ2-6; 7 bases are a match to TRBD1. Trimming removed 8 bases from V and 0 bases from J; junction bases left unmatched: 4. Germline lookup yields CDR1 MNHEY and CDR2 SVGAGI. There are 15 residues in the CDR3. For the CDR3, the DNA is TGTGCCAGCGGCAGGGGGAACTCTGGGGCCAACGTCCTGACTTTC. As protein: CASGRGNSGANVLTF.

The chain has TRBV10-3 and TRBJ2-4; TRBD2 might be the D (5 bases). The V gene's germline CDR1 is ENHRY and CDR2 SYGVKD. The CDR3 is 16 residues long. The V and J ends lost 0 bases and 3 bases respectively, with 12 bases between them. The CDR3 loop is CAISESSVGDKNIQYF. CDR3 sequence (DNA): TGTGCCATCAGTGAGTCCAGTGTCGGGGACAAAAACATTCAGTACTTC.

The chain is built from TRBV25-1 and TRBJ2-7, with TRBD2 identical over 11 bases. The V gene's germline CDR1 is MGHDK and CDR2 SYGVNS. J gave up 0 bases and V 1 base, and 8 bases lay outside the gene matches. The CDR3 consists of 18 residues. CDR3 bases: TGTGCCAGCAGTGAATCGGGACTAGCGGCCAAGAGCTCCTACGAGCAGTACTTC. It encodes CASSESGLAAKSSYEQYF.

V is TRBV11-2 and J is TRBJ2-7; 7 bases line up with TRBD1. The CDR3 consists of 13 residues. V lost 6 bases and J lost 2; bases outside the gene matches: 4. CDR1 and CDR2 from the germline V gene are SGHAT and FQNNGV. The CDR3 DNA reads TGTGCCAGCAGGTGGGACAGACCCTACGAGCAGTACTTC. This translates into CASRWDRPYEQYF.

The chain links TRBV4-2 to TRBJ2-7; D gene ambiguous. The CDR3 spans 15 residues. In germline, CDR1 is LGHNA, CDR2 YNFKEQ. V was clipped by 0 bases and J by 2 bases, with 11 bases between them. The CDR3 is CASSQERGIAYEQYF. The CDR3, as DNA: TGTGCCAGCAGCCAAGAACGCGGTATAGCCTACGAGCAGTACTTC.

The chain is built from TRBV27 and TRBJ2-1, with 8 bases lining up with TRBD2. The J segment lost 0 bases and the V segment lost 2 bases, leaving 9 bases of the junction unmatched. CDR3 length: 18 amino acids. Germline values: CDR1 MNHEY, CDR2 SMNVEV (reference sequence). As DNA, the CDR3 is TGTGCCAGCAGTTTACAGCGGGAGACGCGGAGCTCCTACAATGAGCAGTTCTTC. The encoded protein is CASSLQRETRSSYNEQFF.

This chain joins TRBV29-1 and TRBJ2-7; 9 bases agree with TRBD2. CDR1 and CDR2 (germline): SQVTM, ANQGSEA. CDR3 size: 13 residues. The J segment lost 6 bases and the V segment lost 3 bases, leaving 6 bases of the junction unmatched. CDR3 DNA sequence: TGCAGCGTTGATAGCGGGAGAGGGGCCGAGCAGTACTTC. This encodes CSVDSGRGAEQYF.

The count of this clone is one. This sample also contains other DNA sequences that code for the same CDR3. The genes are TRBV2 and TRBJ2-7; the match to TRBD2 covers 13 bases. Trimming removed 4 bases from V and 2 bases from J; junction bases left unmatched: 2. The CDR3 has 15 amino acids. Germline values: CDR1 SNHLY, CDR2 FYNNEI. CDR3 residues: CASSATSGRAYEQYF. Here the CDR3 DNA reads TGTGCCAGCAGTGCTACTAGCGGGAGGGCCTACGAGCAGTACTTC.

The chain is built from TRBV6-1 and TRBJ2-7, with TRBD2 matching over 7 bases. In germline, CDR1 is MNHNS, CDR2 SASEGT. This CDR3 spans 16 amino acids. J gave up 2 bases and V 3 bases, and 10 bases lay outside the gene matches. CDR3 amino acids: CASSEGLAGETYEQYF. The CDR3 DNA sequence: TGTGCCAGCAGTGAGGGCCTCGCGGGAGAAACCTACGAGCAGTACTTC.

The chain links TRBV5-6 to TRBJ1-1; D possibly corresponds to TRBD1 (5 bases). Trimming left V 0 bases short and J 5 bases short, with 11 bases between. The CDR3 totals 14 residues. The germline CDR1 and CDR2 sequences are SGHDT and YYEEEE. CDR3 sequence reads: CASSLAQGGTEAFF. DNA of the CDR3: TGTGCCAGCAGCTTGGCCCAGGGAGGTACTGAAGCTTTCTTT.

This chain links TRBV6-5 with TRBJ1-2, with D unresolved. V dropped 0 bases and J dropped 4 bases, with 3 bases sitting between them. CDR3 length: 12 amino acids. Germline V CDR1 and CDR2: MNHEY, SVGAGI. The CDR3 here is CASSYSSYGYTF. Here the CDR3 DNA reads TGTGCCAGCAGTTACTCTAGCTATGGCTACACCTTC.

This chain joins TRBV6-6 and TRBJ1-1; 12 positions agree with TRBD1. Losses at the gene ends were 5 bases for V and 3 bases for J; bases not matched to a gene: 4. CDR3 length: 15 amino acids. Germline assignment: CDR1 MNHNY and CDR2 SVGAGI (reference sequence). The DNA of the CDR3 is TGTGCCAGCAGTACCGGGACAGGGGGCTACACTGAAGCTTTCTTT. Its protein is CASSTGTGGYTEAFF.

The chain carries TRBV6-1 and TRBJ2-7; D is unresolved. Trimming removed 2 bases at V and 3 bases at J, with 14 bases between. The germline gives CDR1 MNHNS, CDR2 SASEGT. CDR3 length equals 15 residues. In nucleotides, the CDR3 is TGTGCCAGCAGTGAACTGGCTAGAACCATCTACGAGCAGTACTTC. This translates into CASSELARTIYEQYF.